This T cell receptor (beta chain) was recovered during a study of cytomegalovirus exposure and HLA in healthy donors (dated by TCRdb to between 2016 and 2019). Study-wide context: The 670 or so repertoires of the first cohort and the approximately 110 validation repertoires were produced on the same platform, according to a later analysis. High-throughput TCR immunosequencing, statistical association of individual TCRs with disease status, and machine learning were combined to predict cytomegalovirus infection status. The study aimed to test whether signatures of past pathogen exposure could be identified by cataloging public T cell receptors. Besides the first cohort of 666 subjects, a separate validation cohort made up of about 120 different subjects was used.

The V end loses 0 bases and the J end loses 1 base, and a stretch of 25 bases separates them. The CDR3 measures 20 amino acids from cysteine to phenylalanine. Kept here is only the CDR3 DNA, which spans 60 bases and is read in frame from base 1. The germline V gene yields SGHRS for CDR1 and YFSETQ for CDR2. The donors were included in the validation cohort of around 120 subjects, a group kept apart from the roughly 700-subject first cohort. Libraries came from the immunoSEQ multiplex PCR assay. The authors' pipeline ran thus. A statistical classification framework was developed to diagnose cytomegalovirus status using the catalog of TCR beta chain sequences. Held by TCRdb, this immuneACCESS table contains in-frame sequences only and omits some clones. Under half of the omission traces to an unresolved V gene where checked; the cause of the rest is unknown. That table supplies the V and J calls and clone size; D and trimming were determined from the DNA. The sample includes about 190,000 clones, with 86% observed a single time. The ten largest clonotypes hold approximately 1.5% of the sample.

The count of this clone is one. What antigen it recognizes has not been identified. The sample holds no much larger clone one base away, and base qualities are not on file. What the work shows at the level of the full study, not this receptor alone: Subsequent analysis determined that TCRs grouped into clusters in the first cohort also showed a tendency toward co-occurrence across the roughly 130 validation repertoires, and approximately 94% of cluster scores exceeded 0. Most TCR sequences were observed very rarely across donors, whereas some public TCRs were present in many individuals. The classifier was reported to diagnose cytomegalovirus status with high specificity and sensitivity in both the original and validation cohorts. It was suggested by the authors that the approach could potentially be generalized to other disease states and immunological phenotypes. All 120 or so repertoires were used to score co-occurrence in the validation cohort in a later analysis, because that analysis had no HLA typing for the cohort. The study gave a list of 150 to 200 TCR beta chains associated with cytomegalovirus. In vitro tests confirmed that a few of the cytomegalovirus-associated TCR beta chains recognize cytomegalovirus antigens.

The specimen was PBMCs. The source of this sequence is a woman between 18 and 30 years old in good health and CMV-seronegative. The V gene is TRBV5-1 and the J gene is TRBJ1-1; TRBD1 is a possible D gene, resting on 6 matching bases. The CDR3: CASSLDRAVNTRSANTEAFF. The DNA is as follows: TGCGCCAGCAGCTTGGACAGGGCGGTGAACACTAGGTCAGCGAACACTGAAGCTTTCTTT.